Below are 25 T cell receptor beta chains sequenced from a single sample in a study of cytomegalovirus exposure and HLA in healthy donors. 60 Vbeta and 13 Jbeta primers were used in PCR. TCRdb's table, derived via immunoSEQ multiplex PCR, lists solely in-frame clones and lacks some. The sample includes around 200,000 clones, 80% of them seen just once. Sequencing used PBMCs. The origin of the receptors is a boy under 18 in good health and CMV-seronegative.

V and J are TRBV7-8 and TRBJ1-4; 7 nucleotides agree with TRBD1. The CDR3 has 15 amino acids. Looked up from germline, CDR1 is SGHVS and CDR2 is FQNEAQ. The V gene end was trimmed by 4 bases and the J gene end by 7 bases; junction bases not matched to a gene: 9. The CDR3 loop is CASSSNDRDSEKLFF. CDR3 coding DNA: TGTGCCAGCAGCTCAAATGACCGGGACAGTGAAAAACTGTTTTTT.

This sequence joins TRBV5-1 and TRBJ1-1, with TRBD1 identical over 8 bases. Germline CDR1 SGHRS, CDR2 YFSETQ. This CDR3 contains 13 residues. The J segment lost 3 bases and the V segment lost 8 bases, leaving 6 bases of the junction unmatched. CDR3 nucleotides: TGCGCCAGTCGGGTGGACAGGGACACTGAAGCTTTCTTT. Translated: CASRVDRDTEAFF.

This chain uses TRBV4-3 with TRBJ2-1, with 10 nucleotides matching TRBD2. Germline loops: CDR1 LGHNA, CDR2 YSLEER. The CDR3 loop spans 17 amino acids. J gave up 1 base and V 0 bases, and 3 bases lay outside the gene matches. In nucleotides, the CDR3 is TGCGCCAGCAGCCAAGAATCAGCGGGAGGGTCCTACAATGAGCAGTTCTTC. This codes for CASSQESAGGSYNEQFF.

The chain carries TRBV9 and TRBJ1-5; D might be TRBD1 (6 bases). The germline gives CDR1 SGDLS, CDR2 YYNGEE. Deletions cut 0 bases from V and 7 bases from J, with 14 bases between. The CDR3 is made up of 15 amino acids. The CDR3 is CASSVAGGASQPQHF. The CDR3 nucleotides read TGTGCCAGCAGCGTAGCGGGGGGCGCTAGCCAGCCCCAGCATTTT.

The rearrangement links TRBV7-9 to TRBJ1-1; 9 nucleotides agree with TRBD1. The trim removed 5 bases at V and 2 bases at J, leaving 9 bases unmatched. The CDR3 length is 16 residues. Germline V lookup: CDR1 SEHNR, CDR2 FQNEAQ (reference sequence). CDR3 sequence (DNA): TGTGCCAGCAGCCCGACAGGACAGGGGTCAAACACTGAAGCTTTCTTT. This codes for CASSPTGQGSNTEAFF.

The CDR3 sequence: CASSYDGQGGYGYTF. The CDR3 nucleotides are TGTGCCAGCAGTTACGACGGACAGGGGGGGTATGGCTACACCTTC. The chain is built from TRBV6-5 and TRBJ1-2, with 10 bases aligning to TRBD1. The CDR3 is 15 amino acids. With V trimmed by 2 bases and J by 5 bases, 5 bases remained unmatched. Germline V lookup: CDR1 MNHEY, CDR2 SVGAGI.

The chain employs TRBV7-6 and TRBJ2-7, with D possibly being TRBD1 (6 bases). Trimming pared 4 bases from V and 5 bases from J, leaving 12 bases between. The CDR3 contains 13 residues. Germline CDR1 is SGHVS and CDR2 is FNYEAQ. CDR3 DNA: TGTGCCAGCAGCTCTACAGGGTTAGACGAGCAGTACTTC. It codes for CASSSTGLDEQYF.

The CDR3 region is CASSPDRLDSYEQYF. The CDR3, as DNA: TGTGCCAGCAGCCCGGACAGGTTGGACTCCTACGAGCAGTACTTC. The chain links TRBV6-5 to TRBJ2-7; TRBD1 matches at 7 bases. With 6 bases clipped from V and 0 bases from J, the junction kept 8 bases outside the gene matches. This CDR3 has 15 amino acids. Germline V gene data show CDR1 as MNHEY and CDR2 as SVGAGI.

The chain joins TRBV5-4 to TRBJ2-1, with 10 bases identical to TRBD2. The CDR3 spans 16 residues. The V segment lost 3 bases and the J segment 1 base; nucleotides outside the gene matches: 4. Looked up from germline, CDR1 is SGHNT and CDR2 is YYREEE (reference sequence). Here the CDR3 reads CASSSLAGGSYNEQFF. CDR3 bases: TGTGCCAGCAGCTCCTTAGCGGGGGGTTCCTACAATGAGCAGTTCTTC.

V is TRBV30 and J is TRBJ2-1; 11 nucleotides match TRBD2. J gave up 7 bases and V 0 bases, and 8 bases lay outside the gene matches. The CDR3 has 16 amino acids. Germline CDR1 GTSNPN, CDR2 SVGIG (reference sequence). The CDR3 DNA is TGTGCCTGGAGTGTCCTCTTAGCGGGGGGGCTGAATGAGCAGTTCTTC. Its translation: CAWSVLLAGGLNEQFF.

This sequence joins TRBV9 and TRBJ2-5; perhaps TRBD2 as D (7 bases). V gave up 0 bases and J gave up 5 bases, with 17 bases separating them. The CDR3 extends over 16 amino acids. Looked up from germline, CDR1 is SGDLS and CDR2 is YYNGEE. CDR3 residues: CASSVEGGGYPETQYF. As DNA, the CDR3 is TGTGCCAGCAGCGTAGAGGGGGGGGGCTACCCGGAGACCCAGTACTTC.

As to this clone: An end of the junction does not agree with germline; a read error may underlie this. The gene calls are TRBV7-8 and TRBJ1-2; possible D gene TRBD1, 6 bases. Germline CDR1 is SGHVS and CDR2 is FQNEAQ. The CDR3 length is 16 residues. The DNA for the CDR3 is TGTGCCAGCAGCCTAGCCCGAGGGACAAGCTCGTATGGCTACACCTTC. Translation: CASSLARGTSSYGYTF.

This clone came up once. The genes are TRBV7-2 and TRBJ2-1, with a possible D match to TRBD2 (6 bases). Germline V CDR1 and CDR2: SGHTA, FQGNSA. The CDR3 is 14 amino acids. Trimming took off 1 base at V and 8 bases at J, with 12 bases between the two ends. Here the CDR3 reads CASSLVAGRDEQFF. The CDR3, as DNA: TGTGCCAGCAGCTTAGTGGCGGGGCGAGATGAGCAGTTCTTC.

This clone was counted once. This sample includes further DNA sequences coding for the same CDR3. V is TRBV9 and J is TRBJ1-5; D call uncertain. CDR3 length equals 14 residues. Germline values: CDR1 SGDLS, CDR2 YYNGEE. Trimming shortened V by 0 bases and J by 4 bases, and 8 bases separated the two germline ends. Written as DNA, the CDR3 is TGTGCCAGCAGCGTAGGAGGGTCGAATCAGCCCCAGCATTTT. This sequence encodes CASSVGGSNQPQHF.

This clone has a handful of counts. The DNA of the CDR3 is TGTGCCAGCAGCGTAAACGAAGCGGGGCCTAACACTGAAGCTTTCTTT. This encodes CASSVNEAGPNTEAFF. The V and J genes are TRBV9 and TRBJ1-1; a weak D match, TRBD1 (5 bases). Germline CDR1 and CDR2: SGDLS and YYNGEE. The CDR3 runs to 16 residues. The V gene lost 1 base and the J gene lost 2 bases, with 15 bases spanning the gap.

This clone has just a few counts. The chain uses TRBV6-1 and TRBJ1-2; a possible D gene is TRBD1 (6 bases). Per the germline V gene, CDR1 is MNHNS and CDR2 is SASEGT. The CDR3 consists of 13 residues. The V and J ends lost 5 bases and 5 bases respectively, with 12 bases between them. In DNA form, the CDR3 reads TGTGCCAGCAGTCCCTCAGGGGAGTATGGCTACACCTTC. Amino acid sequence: CASSPSGEYGYTF.

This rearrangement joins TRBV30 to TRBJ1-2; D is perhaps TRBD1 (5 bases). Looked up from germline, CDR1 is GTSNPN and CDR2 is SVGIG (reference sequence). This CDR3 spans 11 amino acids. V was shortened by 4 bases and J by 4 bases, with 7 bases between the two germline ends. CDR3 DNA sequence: TGTGCCTGGATAGGGGCCTATGGCTACACCTTC. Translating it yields CAWIGAYGYTF.

The CDR3 DNA reads as TGTGCCAGCAGTTCGTTGGGTGGCAGGTACTATGGCTACACCTTC. Translating gives CASSSLGGRYYGYTF. The V call is TRBV27, the J call TRBJ1-2; D is uncertain. The length of the CDR3 is 15 residues. The germline CDR1 and CDR2 sequences are MNHEY and SMNVEV (reference sequence). Trimming took off 4 bases at V and 3 bases at J, with 15 bases between the two ends.

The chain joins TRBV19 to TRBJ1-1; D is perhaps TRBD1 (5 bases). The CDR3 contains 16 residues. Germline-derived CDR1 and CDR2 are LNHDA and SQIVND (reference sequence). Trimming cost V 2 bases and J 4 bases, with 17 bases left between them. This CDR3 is CASSIRAGKGGTEAFF. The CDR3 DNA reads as TGTGCCAGTAGTATACGCGCAGGGAAGGGAGGCACTGAAGCTTTCTTT.

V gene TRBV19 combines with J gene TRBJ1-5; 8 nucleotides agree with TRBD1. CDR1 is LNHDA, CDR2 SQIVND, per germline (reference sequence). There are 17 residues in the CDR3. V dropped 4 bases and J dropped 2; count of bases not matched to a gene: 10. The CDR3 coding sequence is TGTGCCAGTAGTACCCTCGCACAGGGGGGGGGCAATCAGCCCCAGCATTTT. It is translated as CASSTLAQGGGNQPQHF. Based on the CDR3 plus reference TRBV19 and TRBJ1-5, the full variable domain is DGGITQSPKYLFRKEGQNVTLSCEQNLNHDAMYWYRQDPGQGLRLIYYSQIVNDFQKGDIAEGYSVSREKKESFPLTVTSAQKNPTAFYLCASSTLAQGGGNQPQHFGDGTRLSIL.

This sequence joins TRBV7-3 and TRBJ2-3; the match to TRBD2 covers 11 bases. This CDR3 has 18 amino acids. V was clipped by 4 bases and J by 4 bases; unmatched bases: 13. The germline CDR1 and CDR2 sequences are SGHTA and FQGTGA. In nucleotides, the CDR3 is TGTGCCAGCAGCTCGGGACTAGCGGATTTGGGGTTGGCAGATACGCAGTATTTT. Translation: CASSSGLADLGLADTQYF. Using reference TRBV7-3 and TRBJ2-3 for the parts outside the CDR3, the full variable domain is GAGVSQTPSNKVTEKGKYVELRCDPISGHTALYWYRQSLGQGPEFLIYFQGTGAADDSGLPNDRFFAVRPEGSVSTLKIQRTERGDSAVYLCASSSGLADLGLADTQYFGPGTRLTVL.

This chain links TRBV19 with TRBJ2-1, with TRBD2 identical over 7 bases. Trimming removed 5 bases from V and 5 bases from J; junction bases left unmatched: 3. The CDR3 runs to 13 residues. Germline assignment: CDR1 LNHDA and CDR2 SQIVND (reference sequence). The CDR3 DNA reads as TGTGCCAGTAGTGGGACTACACACAATGAGCAGTTCTTC. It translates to CASSGTTHNEQFF.

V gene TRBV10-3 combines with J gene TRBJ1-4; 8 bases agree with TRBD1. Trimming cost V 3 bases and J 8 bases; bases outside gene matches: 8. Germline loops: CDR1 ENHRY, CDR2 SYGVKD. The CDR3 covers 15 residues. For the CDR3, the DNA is TGTGCCATCAGTGATACTACAGGGGGAGGGGAAAAACTGTTTTTT. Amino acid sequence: CAISDTTGGGEKLFF.

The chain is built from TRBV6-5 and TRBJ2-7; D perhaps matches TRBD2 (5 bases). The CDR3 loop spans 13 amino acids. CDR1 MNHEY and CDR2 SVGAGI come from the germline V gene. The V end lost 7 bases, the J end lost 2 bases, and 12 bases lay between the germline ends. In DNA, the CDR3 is TGTGCCAGCACTAAAGACTATCCCTACGAGCAGTACTTC. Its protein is CASTKDYPYEQYF.

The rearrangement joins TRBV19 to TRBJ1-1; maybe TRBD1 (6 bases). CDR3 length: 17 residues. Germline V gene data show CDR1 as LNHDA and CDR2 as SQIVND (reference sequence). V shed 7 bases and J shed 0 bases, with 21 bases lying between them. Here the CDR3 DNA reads TGTGCCAGTATTCGAGGACAGACGAAACGATTGAACACTGAAGCTTTCTTT. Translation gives CASIRGQTKRLNTEAFF.